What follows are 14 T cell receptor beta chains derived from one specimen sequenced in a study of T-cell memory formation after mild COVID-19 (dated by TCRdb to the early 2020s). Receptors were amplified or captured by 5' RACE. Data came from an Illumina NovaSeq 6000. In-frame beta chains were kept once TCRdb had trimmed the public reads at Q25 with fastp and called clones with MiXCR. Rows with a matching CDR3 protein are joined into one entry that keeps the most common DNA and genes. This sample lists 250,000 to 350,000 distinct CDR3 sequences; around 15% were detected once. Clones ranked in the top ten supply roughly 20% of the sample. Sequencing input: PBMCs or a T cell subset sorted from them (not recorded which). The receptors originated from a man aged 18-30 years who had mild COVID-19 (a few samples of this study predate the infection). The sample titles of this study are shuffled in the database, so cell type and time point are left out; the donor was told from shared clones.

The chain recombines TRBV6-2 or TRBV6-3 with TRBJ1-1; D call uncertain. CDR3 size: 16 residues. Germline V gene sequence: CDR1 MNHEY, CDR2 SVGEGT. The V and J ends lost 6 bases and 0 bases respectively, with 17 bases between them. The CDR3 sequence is CASSYTSSGMNTEAFF. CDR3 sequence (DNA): TGTGCCAGCAGCTACACCTCGAGCGGTATGAACACTGAAGCTTTCTTT.

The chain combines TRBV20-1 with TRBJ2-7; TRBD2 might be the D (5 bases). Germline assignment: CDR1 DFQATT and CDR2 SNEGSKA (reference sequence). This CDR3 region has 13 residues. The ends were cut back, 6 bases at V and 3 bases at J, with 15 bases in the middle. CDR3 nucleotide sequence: TGCAGTGCCGCCCCCGACTATAGCTACGAGCAGTACTTC. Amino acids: CSAAPDYSYEQYF.

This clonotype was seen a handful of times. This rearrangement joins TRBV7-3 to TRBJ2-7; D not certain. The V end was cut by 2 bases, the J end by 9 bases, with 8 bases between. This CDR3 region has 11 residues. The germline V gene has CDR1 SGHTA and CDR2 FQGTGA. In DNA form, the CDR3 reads TGTGCCAGCAGCTTATGCCCGGGGCAGTACGTC. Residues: CASSLCPGQYV.

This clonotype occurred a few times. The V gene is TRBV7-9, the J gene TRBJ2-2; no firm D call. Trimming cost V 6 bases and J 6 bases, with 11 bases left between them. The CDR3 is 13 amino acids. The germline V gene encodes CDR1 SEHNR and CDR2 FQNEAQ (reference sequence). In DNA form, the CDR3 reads TGTGCCAGCAGATCGGCGGTGGCCGGGGAGCTGTTTTTT. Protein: CASRSAVAGELFF.

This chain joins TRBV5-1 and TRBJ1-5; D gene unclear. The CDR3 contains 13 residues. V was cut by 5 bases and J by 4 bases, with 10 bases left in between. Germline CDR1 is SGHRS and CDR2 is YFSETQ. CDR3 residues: CASRDDPNQPQHF. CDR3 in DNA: TGCGCCAGCAGGGATGATCCAAATCAGCCCCAGCATTTT.

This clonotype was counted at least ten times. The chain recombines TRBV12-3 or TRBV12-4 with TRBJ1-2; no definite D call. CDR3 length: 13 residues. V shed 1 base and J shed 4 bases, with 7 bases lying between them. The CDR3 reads CASSLGTVYGYTF. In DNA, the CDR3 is TGTGCCAGCAGTTTAGGCACGGTCTATGGCTACACCTTC.

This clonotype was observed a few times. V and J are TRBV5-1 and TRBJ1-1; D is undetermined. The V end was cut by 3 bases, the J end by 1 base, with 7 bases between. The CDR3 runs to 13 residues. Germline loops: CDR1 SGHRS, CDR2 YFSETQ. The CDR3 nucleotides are TGCGCCAGCAGCTGGAGGGAGAACACTGAAGCTTTCTTT. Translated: CASSWRENTEAFF.

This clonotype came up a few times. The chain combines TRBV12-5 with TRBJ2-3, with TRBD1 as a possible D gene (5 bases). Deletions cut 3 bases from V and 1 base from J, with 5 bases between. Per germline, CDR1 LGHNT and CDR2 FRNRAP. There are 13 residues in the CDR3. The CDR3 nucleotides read TGTGCTAGTGGTTTAGGGGGCACAGATACGCAGTATTTT. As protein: CASGLGGTDTQYF.

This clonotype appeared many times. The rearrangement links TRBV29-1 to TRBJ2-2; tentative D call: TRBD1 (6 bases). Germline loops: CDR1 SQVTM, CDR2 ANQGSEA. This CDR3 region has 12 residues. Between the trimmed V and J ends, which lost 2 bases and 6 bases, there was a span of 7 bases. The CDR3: CSVEKGAGELFF. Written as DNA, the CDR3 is TGCAGCGTTGAAAAGGGGGCCGGGGAGCTGTTTTTT.

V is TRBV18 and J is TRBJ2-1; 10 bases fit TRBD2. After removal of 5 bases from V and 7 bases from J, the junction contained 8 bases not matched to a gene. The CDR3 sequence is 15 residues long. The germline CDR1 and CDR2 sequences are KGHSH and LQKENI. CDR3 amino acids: CASSSGLAAQNEQFF. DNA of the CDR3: TGTGCCAGCTCATCCGGACTAGCGGCGCAGAATGAGCAGTTCTTC.

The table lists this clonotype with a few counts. The CDR3 nucleotides read TGTGCCAGCAGTTTAAGGGGACAGAGAAACACCATATATTTT. Residues: CASSLRGQRNTIYF. The chain links TRBV12-3 or TRBV12-4 to TRBJ1-3, with 7 bases lining up with TRBD1. The CDR3 contains 14 residues. J lost 5 bases, V lost 2 bases, and 3 bases had no gene match.

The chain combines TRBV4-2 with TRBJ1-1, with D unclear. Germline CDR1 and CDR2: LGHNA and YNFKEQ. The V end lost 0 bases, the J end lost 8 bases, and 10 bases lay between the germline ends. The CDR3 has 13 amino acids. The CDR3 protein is CASSQDPRIEAFF. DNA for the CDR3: TGTGCCAGCAGCCAAGATCCGCGGATCGAAGCTTTCTTT.

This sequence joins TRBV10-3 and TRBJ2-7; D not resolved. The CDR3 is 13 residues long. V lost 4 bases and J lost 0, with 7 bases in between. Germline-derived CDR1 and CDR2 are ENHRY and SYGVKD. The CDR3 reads CAISGQDSYEQYF. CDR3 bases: TGTGCCATCAGTGGGCAGGACTCCTACGAGCAGTACTTC.

CDR3 in amino acids: CAIEGHVSYNEQFF. Written as DNA, the CDR3 is TGTGCCATCGAGGGGCATGTCTCCTACAATGAGCAGTTCTTC. The rearrangement links TRBV12-3 or TRBV12-4 to TRBJ2-1; D assignment may be TRBD1 or TRBD2 (5 bases each). V gave up 10 bases and J gave up 0 bases, with 13 bases separating them. CDR3 length: 14 residues.